The 7 T cell receptor beta chains listed next were all sequenced from one sample in a study of identical twins. TCRdb redid the calling of the 5' RACE reads with MiXCR, one entry per CDR3 protein. This sample has 690,000 or so distinct CDR3 sequences, with 8.6% found just once. This sample also belongs to another study, concerning yellow fever vaccine responses in identical twins.

Source material: PBMCs. The receptor source for this set is a young woman in good health.

Concerning this clonotype: This may arise from a read error, as a much more abundant clone is one base away. CDR3 sequence reads: CASNPGLAGPNTGELFF. The DNA of the CDR3 is TGCGCCAGCAACCCGGGACTAGCGGGACCGAACACCGGGGAGCTGTTTTTT. The rearrangement links TRBV5-1 to TRBJ2-2; 13 nucleotides match TRBD2. V was clipped by 6 bases and J by 0 bases; unmatched bases: 5. The CDR3 is 17 amino acids. Germline-derived CDR1 and CDR2 are SGHRS and YFSETQ.

This clonotype was detected a few times. The chain has TRBV12-3 or TRBV12-4 and TRBJ2-3; 12 positions agree with TRBD2. The CDR3 consists of 17 residues. With V trimmed by 5 bases and J by 3 bases, 9 bases remained unmatched. In nucleotides, the CDR3 is TGTGCCAGCAGTCATGGGACTAGCGGGTTAGGAACAGATACGCAGTATTTT. Encoded protein: CASSHGTSGLGTDTQYF.

In this sample, this clonotype turned up a few times. This chain uses TRBV9 with TRBJ2-4; 8 nucleotides align to TRBD1. The CDR3 has 15 amino acids. The trim removed 4 bases at V and 5 bases at J, leaving 8 bases unmatched. CDR1 and CDR2 (germline): SGDLS, YYNGEE. The CDR3 coding sequence is TGTGCCAGCAGCTTTACGGACAGGGCCGAAAACATTCAGTACTTC. This codes for CASSFTDRAENIQYF.

The gene calls are TRBV5-1 and TRBJ1-2, with no clear D. CDR1 SGHRS and CDR2 YFSETQ come from the germline V gene. Trimming removed 2 bases from V and 4 bases from J, with 9 bases in between. The CDR3 has 13 residues. DNA of the CDR3: TGCGCCAGCAGCTTTGAGGGCTCCTATGGCTACACCTTC. This sequence encodes CASSFEGSYGYTF.

The chain combines TRBV27 with TRBJ2-7, with D possibly being TRBD1 (6 bases). The germline V gene has CDR1 MNHEY and CDR2 SMNVEV (reference sequence). Trimming took 4 bases from V and 1 from J, leaving 17 bases between them. CDR3 size: 16 residues. Written as DNA, the CDR3 is TGTGCCAGCAGTTCCCCCAGGGGACGCCAATCCTACGAGCAGTACTTC. Its protein is CASSSPRGRQSYEQYF.

This clonotype was picked up a small number of times. DNA of the CDR3: TGCGCCAGCAGCACCGAGACAGAGAACACTGAAGCTTTCTTT. Translation: CASSTETENTEAFF. The genes are TRBV5-1 and TRBJ1-1; possibly TRBD1 for D (5 bases). The CDR3 is 14 residues long. The ends were cut back, 4 bases at V and 1 base at J, with 11 bases in the middle. CDR1 is SGHRS, CDR2 YFSETQ, per germline.

V and J are TRBV5-5 and TRBJ2-5; TRBD2 agrees at 8 bases. The CDR3 extends over 14 amino acids. Trimming cost V 6 bases and J 5 bases; bases outside gene matches: 9. In germline, CDR1 is SGHKS, CDR2 YYEKEE (reference sequence). The CDR3 DNA is TGTGCCAGCACCCCGATCGGGGGGGTTGAGACCCAGTACTTC. Translating it yields CASTPIGGVETQYF.